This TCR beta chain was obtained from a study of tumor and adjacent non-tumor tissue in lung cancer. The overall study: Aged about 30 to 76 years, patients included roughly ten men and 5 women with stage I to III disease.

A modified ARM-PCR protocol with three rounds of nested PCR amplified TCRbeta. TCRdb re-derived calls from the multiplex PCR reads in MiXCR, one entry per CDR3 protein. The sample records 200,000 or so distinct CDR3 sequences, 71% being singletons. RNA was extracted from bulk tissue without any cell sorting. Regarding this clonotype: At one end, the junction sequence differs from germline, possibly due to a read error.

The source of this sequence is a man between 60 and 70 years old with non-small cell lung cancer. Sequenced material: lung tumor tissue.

CDR3 amino acids: CARSQRIGPGLNTEAFF. In nucleotides, the CDR3 is TGTGCCAGAAGCCAAAGGATAGGGCCTGGGTTGAACACTGAAGCTTTCTTT. J is TRBJ1-1 and V is TRBV4-2, with D unclear. The CDR3 extends over 17 amino acids. Looked up from germline, CDR1 is LGHNA and CDR2 is YNFKEQ.